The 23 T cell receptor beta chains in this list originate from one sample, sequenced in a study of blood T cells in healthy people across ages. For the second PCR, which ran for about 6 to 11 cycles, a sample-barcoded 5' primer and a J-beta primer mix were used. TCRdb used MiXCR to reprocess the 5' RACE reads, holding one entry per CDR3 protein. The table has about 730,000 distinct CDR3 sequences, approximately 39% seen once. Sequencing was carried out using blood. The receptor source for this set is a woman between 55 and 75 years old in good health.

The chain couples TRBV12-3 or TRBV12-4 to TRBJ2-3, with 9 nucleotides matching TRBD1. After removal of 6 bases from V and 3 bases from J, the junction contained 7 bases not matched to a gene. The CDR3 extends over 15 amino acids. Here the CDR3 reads CASRLTGGWTDTQYF. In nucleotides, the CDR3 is TGTGCCAGCAGACTCACAGGGGGCTGGACAGATACGCAGTATTTT.

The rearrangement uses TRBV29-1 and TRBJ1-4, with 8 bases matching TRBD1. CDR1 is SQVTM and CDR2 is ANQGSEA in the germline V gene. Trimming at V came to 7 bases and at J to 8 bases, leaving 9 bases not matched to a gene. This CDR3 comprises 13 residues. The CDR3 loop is CSAQTGVSEKLFF. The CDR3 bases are TGCAGCGCCCAGACAGGGGTGAGCGAAAAACTGTTTTTT. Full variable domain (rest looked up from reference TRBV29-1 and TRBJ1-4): SAVISQKPSRDICQRGTSLTIQCQVDSQVTMMFWYRQQPGQSLTLIATANQGSEATYESGFVIDKFPISRPNLTFSTLTVSNMSPEDSSIYLCSAQTGVSEKLFFGSGTQLSVL.

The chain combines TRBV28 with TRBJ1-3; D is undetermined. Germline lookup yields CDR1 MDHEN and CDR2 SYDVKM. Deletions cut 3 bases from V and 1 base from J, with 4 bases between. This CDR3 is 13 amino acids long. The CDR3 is CASSLHSGNTIYF. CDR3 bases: TGTGCCAGCAGTTTGCATTCTGGAAACACCATATATTTT.

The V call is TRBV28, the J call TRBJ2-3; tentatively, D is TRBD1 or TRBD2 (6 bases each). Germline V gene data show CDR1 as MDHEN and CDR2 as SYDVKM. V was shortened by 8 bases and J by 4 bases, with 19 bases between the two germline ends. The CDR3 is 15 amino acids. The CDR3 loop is CASPPGGRVADTQYF. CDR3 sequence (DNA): TGTGCCAGCCCCCCCGGGGGCAGGGTTGCAGATACGCAGTATTTT.

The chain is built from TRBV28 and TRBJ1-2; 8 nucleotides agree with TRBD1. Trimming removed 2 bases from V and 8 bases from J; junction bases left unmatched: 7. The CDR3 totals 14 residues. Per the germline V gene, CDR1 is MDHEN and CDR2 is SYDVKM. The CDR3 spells CASSLGGQGGGYTF. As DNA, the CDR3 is TGTGCCAGCAGTTTAGGAGGACAGGGAGGGGGCTACACCTTC.

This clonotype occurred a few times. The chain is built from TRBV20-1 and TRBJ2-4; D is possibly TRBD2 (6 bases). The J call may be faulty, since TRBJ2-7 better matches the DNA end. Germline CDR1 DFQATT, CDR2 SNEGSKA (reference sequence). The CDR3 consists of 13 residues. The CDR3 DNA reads TGCAGTGCTCTGGGGGGACTTTTCTACGAGCAGTACTTC. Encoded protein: CSALGGLFYEQYF.

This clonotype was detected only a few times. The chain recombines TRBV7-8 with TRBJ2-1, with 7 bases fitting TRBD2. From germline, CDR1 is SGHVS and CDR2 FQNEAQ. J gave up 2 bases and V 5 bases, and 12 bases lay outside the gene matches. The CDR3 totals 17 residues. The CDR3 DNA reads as TGTGCCAGCAGCGCCCAGCGGGGCACAGGTGCCTACAATGAGCAGTTCTTC. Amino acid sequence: CASSAQRGTGAYNEQFF.

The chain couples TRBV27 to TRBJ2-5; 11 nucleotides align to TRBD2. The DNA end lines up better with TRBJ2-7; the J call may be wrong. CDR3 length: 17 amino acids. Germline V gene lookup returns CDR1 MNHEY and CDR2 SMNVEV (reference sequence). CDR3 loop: CASSFSLTGLAVYEQYF. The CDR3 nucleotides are TGTGCCAGCAGTTTTTCCTTAACGGGACTAGCGGTTTACGAGCAGTACTTC.

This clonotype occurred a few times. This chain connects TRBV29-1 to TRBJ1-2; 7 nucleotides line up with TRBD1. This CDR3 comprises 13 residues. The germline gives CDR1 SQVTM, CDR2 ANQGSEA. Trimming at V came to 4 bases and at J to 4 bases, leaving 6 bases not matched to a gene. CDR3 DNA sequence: TGCAGCGTTGGGTCGACAGGGATCTATGGCTACACCTTC. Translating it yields CSVGSTGIYGYTF.

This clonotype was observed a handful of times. The CDR3 spells CASSLDSTITYEQYF. The CDR3 bases are TGTGCCAGCAGCTTAGATAGCACCATAACCTACGAGCAGTACTTC. The gene calls are TRBV7-8 and TRBJ2-7; D gene unclear. Germline V gene sequence: CDR1 SGHVS, CDR2 FQNEAQ. The CDR3 runs to 15 residues. The germline V and J ends were trimmed by 1 base and 2 bases, with 12 bases remaining between them.

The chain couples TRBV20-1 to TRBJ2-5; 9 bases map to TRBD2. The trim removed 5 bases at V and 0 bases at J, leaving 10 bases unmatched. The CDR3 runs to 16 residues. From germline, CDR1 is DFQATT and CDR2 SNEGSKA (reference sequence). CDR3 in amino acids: CSAGGTSRGYQETQYF. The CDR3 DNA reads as TGCAGTGCTGGGGGGACTAGCAGGGGCTACCAAGAGACCCAGTACTTC.

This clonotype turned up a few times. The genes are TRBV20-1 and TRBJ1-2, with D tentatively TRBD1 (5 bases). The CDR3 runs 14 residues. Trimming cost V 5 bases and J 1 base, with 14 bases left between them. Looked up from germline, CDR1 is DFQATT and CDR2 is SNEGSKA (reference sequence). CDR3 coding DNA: TGCAGTGCTTACCCTCCCCAGGGTAACTATGGCTACACCTTC. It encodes CSAYPPQGNYGYTF.

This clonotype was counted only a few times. CDR3 nucleotide sequence: TGTGCCAGCAGTGAATATTTAGGGCTAGCAGAGTTCTACAATGAGCAGTACTTC. It encodes CASSEYLGLAEFYNEQYF. The chain recombines TRBV2 with TRBJ2-7, with a weak D call TRBD2 (5 bases). The CDR3 loop spans 18 amino acids. V shed 2 bases and J shed 7 bases, with 27 bases lying between them. CDR1 is SNHLY, CDR2 FYNNEI, per germline.

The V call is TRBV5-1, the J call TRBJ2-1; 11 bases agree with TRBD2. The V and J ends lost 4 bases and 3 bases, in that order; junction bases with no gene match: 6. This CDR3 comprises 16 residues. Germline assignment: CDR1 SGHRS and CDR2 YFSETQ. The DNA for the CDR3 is TGCGCCAGCAGCCTTAGCGGGGGGGCTAACTACAATGAGCAGTTCTTC. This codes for CASSLSGGANYNEQFF.

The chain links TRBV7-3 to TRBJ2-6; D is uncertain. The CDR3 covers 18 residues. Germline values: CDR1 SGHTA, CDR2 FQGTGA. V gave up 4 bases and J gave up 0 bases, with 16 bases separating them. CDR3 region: CASSSRAFSLSGANVLTF. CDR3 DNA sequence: TGTGCCAGCAGCTCAAGGGCCTTTTCTCTCTCTGGGGCCAACGTCCTGACTTTC.

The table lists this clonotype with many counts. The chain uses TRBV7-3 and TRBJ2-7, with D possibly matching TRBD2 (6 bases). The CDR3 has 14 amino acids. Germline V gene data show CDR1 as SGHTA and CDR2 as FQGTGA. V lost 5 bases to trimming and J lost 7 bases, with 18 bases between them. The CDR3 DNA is TGTGCCAGCAGCCCGGGAGCAGCCTTCGAGGAGCAGTACTTC. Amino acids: CASSPGAAFEEQYF.

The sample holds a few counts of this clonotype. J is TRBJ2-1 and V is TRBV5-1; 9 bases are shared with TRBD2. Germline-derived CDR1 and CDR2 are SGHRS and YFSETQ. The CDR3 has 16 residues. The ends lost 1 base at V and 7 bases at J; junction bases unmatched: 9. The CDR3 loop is CASSLPRGGAGNEQFF. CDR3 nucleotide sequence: TGCGCCAGCAGCTTGCCCCGCGGGGGGGCCGGTAATGAGCAGTTCTTC.

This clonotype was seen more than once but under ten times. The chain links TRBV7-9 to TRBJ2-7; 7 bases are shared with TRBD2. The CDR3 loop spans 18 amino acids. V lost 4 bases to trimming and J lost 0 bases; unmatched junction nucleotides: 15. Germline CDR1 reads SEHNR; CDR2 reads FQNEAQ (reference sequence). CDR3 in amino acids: CASSSRRGTGGSSYEQYF. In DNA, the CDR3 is TGTGCCAGCAGCTCCAGACGCGGAACTGGCGGGAGCTCCTACGAGCAGTACTTC.

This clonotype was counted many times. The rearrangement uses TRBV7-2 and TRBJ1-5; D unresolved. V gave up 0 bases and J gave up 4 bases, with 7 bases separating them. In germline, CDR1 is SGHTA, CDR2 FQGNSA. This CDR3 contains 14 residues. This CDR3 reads CASSLALLNQPQHF. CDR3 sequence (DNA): TGTGCCAGCAGCTTAGCGCTATTAAATCAGCCCCAGCATTTT.

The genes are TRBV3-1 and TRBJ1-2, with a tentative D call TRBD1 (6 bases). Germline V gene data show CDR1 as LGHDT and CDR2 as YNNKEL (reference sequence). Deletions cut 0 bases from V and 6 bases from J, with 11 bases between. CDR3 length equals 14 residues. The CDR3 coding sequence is TGTGCCAGCAGCCAAGATACAGGGTGGGATGGCTACACCTTC. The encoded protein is CASSQDTGWDGYTF.

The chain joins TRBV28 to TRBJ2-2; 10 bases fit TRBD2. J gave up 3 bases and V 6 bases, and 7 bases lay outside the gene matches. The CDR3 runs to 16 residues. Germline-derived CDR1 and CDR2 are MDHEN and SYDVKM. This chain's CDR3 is CASSRRGLAHTGELFF. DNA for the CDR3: TGTGCCAGCAGCCGCAGGGGACTAGCGCACACCGGGGAGCTGTTTTTT.

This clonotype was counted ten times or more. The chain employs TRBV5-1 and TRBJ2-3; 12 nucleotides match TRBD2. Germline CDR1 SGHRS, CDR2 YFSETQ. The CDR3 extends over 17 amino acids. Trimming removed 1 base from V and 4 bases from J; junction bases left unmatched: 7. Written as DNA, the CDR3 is TGCGCCAGCAGCTTGAGCCAGGCTAGCGGGAGGGCAGATACGCAGTATTTT. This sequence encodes CASSLSQASGRADTQYF. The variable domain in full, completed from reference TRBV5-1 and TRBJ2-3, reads KAGVTQTPRYLIKTRGQQVTLSCSPISGHRSVSWYQQTPGQGLQFLFEYFSETQRNKGNFPGRFSGRQFSNSRSEMNVSTLELGDSALYLCASSLSQASGRADTQYFGPGTRLTVL.

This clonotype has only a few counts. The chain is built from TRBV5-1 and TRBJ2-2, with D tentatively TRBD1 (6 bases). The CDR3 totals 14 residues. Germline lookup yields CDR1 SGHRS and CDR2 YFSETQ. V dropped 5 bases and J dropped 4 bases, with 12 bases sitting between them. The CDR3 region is CASSLGQTTGELFF. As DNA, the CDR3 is TGCGCCAGCAGTTTAGGACAGACCACCGGGGAGCTGTTTTTT.